This section outlines one T cell receptor beta chain sequence together with its context. Its antigen is unidentified. TCRdb keeps only in-frame clones here, not all; method: immunoSEQ multiplex PCR. The profile covers over 110,000 clones, with about 92% appearing a single time and approximately 5.3% taken by the ten largest. The sample originates from a study of T cell responses to AZD1222 COVID-19 vaccine. Study-wide points: Two AZD1222 administrations were followed by greater Spike-specific TCR breadth and depth.

J was trimmed by 2 bases and V by 5 bases; bases with no gene match: 8. This CDR3 comprises 15 residues. The germline V gene encodes CDR1 MNHEY and CDR2 SVGEGT. This clonotype originated in an adult in good health. The V and J genes are TRBV6-2 or TRBV6-3 and TRBJ2-7; 8 positions match TRBD1. This specimen was peripheral blood, taken on day 0 of AZD1222 vaccination. CDR3 nucleotides: TGTGCCAGCAGTCTTCAGGGGGCTGTGCCCTACGAGCAGTACTTC. It specifies CASSLQGAVPYEQYF.